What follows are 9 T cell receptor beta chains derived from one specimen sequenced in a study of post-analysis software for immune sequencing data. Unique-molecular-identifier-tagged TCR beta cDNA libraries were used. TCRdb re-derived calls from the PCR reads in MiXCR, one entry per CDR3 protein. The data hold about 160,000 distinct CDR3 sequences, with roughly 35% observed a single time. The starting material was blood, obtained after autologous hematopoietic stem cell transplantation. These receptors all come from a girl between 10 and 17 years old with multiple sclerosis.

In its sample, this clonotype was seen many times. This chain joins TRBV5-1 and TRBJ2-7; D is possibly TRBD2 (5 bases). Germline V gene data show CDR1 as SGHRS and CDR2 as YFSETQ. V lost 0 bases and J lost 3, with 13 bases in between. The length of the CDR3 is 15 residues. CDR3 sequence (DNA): TGCGCCAGCAGCTTGGAGTCTAGCCGCCTCTACGAGCAGTACTTC. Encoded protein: CASSLESSRLYEQYF. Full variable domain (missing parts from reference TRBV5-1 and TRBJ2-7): KAGVTQTPRYLIKTRGQQVTLSCSPISGHRSVSWYQQTPGQGLQFLFEYFSETQRNKGNFPGRFSGRQFSNSRSEMNVSTLELGDSALYLCASSLESSRLYEQYFGPGTRLTVT.

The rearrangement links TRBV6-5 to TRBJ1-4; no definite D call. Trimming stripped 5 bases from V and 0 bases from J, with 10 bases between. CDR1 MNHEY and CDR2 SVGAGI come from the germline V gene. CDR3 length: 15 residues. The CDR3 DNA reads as TGTGCCAGCAGTCACGTTACTTCAACTAATGAAAAACTGTTTTTT. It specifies CASSHVTSTNEKLFF.

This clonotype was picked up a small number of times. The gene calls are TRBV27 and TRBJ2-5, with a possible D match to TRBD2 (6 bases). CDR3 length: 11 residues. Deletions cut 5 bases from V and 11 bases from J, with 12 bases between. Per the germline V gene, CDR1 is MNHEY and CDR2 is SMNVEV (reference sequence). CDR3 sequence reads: CASSKTGEQYF. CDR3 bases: TGTGCCAGCAGTAAGACGGGAGAGCAGTACTTC.

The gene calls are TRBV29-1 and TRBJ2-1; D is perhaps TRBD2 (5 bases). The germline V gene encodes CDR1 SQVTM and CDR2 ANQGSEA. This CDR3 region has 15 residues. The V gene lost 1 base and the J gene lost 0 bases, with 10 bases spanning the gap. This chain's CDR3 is CSVEVWESSYNEQFF. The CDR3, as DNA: TGCAGCGTTGAAGTATGGGAGAGCTCCTACAATGAGCAGTTCTTC.

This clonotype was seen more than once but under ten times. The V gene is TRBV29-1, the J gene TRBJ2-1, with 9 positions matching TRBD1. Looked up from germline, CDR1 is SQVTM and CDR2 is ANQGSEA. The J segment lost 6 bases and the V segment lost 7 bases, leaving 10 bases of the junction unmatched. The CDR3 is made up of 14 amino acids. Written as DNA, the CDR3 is TGCAGCGGTGGCCGGACAGGGGCCCTCAATGAGCAGTTCTTC. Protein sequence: CSGGRTGALNEQFF.

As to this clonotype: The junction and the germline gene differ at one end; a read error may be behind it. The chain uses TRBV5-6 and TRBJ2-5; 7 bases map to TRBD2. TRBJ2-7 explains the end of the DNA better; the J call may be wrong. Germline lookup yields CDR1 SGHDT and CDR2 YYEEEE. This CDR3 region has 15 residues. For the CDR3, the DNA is TGTGTCAGCATCGGGCCGGGGGGAGCCCAATACGAGCAGTACTTC. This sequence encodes CVSIGPGGAQYEQYF.

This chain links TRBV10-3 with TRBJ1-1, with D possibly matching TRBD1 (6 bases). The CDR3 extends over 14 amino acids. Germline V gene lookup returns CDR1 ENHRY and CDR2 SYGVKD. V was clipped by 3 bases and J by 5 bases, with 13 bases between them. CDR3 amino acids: CAISESQGSTEAFF. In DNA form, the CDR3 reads TGTGCCATCAGTGAATCCCAGGGGAGTACTGAAGCTTTCTTT.

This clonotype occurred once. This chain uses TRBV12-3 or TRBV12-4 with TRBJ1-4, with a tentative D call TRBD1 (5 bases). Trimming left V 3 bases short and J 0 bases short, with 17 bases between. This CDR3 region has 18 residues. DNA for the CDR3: TGTGCCAGCAGTTTGGGCAGGGCCGTCTTCGCAACTAATGAAAAACTGTTTTTT. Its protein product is CASSLGRAVFATNEKLFF.

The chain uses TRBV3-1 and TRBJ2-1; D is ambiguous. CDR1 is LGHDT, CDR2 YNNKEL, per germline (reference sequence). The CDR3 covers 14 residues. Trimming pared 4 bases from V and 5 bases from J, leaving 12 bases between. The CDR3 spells CASSPVGINNEQFF. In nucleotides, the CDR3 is TGTGCCAGCAGCCCAGTGGGGATTAACAATGAGCAGTTCTTC.